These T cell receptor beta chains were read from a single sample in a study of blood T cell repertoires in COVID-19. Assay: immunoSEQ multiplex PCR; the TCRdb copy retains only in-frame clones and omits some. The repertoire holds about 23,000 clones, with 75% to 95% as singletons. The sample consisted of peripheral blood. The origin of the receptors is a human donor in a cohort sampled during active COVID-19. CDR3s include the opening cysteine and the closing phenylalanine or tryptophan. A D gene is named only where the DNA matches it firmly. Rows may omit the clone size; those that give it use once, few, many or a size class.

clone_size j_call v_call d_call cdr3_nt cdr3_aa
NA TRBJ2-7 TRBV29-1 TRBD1 TGCAGCGTTGTTTACCGGGACAGGTCCTACGAGCAGTACTTC CSVVYRDRSYEQYF
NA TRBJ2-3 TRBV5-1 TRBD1 TGCGCCAGCAGCTTGGGGCAGGGGGCAGATACGCAGTATTTT CASSLGQGADTQYF
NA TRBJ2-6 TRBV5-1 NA TGCGCCAGCAGCTTAATAACAGGTGCCTCCTCTGGGGCCAACGTCCTGACTTTC CASSLITGASSGANVLTF
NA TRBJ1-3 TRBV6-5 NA TGTGCCAGCACCCGTGGAAACACCATATATTTT CASTRGNTIYF
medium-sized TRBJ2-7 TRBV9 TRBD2 TGTGCCAGCAGCGTAGGACTAGCGGATTTCTACGAGCAGTACTTC CASSVGLADFYEQYF
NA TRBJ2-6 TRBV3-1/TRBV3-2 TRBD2 TGTGCCAGCAGCCAAGGATGGACTAGGGGCTCCGGGGCCAACGTCCTGACTTTC CASSQGWTRGSGANVLTF
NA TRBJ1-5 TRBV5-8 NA TGTGCCAGCAGCCCCCTACCCGACAGTTACAATCAGCCCCAGCATTTT CASSPLPDSYNQPQHF
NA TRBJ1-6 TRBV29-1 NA TGCAGCGTTGTTGTGAACAGTAATTCACCCCTCCACTTT CSVVVNSNSPLHF
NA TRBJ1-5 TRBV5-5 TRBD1 TGTGCCAGCAGTACAGGGGGCGCCCATCAGCCCCAGCATTTT CASSTGGAHQPQHF
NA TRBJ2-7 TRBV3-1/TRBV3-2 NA TGTGCCAGCAGCCAAGTCAGGGGCTCCTACGAGCAGTACTTC CASSQVRGSYEQYF
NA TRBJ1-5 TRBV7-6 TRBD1 TGTGCCAGCAGCTTAGCGATCGGGGCAACAGGGGGTAGCAATCAGCCCCAGCATTTT CASSLAIGATGGSNQPQHF
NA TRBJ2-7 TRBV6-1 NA TGTGCCAGCAGTGATGGGCCACCAGGCGGGGTTGTTTACGAGCAGTACTTC CASSDGPPGGVVYEQYF
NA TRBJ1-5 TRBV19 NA TGTGCCAGTAACCCTAAGGGACACGTAATCTATCAGCCCCAGCATTTT CASNPKGHVIYQPQHF
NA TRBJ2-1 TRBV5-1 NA TGCGCCAGCAGCCTCCTTACAGGGTCCTACAATGAGCAGTTCTTC CASSLLTGSYNEQFF
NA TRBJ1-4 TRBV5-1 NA TGCGCCAGCAGCCACGGGCGGGTGATGGCTGGAGGGGAAAAACTGTTTTTT CASSHGRVMAGGEKLFF
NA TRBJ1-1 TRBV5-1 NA TGCGCCAGCAGCTTACTACCTACCACAAACACTGAAGCTTTCTTT CASSLLPTTNTEAFF
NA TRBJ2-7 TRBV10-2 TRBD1 TGCGCCAGCAGTGAGTCTGGACAGGGAATCTACGAGCAGTACTTC CASSESGQGIYEQYF
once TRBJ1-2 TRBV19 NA TGTGCCAGTAGTATTGAGATTAACTATGGCTACACCTTC CASSIEINYGYTF
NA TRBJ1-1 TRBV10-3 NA TGTGCCATCAGCCAAAACCCTAGGACTGTCATGAACACTGAAGCTTTCTTT CAISQNPRTVMNTEAFF
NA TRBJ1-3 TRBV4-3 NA TGCGCCAGCAGCCAAGATCCCCTTGGCGGCGGCGGGAGTCGAAACACCATATATTTT CASSQDPLGGGGSRNTIYF
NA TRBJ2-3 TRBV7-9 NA TGTGCCAGCAGCCGCGGGAGCACAGATACGCAGTATTTT CASSRGSTDTQYF
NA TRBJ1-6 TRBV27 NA TGTGCCAGCACGGGGAGCTCCTATAATTCACCCCTCCACTTT CASTGSSYNSPLHF
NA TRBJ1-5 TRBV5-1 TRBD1 TGCGCCAGCAGCCCCGGGACAGGGCGAGGTAATCAGCCCCAGCATTTT CASSPGTGRGNQPQHF
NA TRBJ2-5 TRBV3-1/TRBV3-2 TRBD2 TGTGCCAGCAGCCTTGGGACTAGCGCGCGGCAAGAGACCCAGTACTTC CASSLGTSARQETQYF
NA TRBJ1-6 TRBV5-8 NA TGTGCCAGCAGCTTGGACATAAGGGGGATAATGAATTCACCCCTCCACTTT CASSLDIRGIMNSPLHF
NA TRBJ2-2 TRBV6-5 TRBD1 TGTGCCAGCAGTTACCCGCAGGGGGAGCCCGGGGAGCTGTTTTTT CASSYPQGEPGELFF
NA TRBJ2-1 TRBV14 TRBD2 TGTGCCAGCAGCCAGGGAGGGTCGATAACGGACAATGAGCAGTTCTTC CASSQGGSITDNEQFF
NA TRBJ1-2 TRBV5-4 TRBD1 TGTGCCAGCAGCCCCGGGACAGGGAACTATGGCTACACCTTC CASSPGTGNYGYTF
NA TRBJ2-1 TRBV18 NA TGTGCCAGCTCACCACCGCCGGGCAATGAGCAGTTCTTC CASSPPPGNEQFF
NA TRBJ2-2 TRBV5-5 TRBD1 TGTGCCAGCAGCGGACAGGGGGCCGCCAGTGCCGGGGAGCTGTTTTTT CASSGQGAASAGELFF
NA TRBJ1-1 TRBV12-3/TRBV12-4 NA TGTGCCAGCAAAACCCGGGGGACTGAAGCTTTCTTT CASKTRGTEAFF
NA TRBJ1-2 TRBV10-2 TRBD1 TGCGCCAGCAGCGCTGGGACAGGCCTAAACTATGGCTACACCTTC CASSAGTGLNYGYTF
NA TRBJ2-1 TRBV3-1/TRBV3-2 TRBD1 TGTGCCAGCAGCGATGGGACAGGGGCCCACAATGAGCAGTTCTTC CASSDGTGAHNEQFF
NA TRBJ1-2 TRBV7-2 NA TGTGCCAGCAGCTCCCCCAGGGTGCATGGCTACACCTTC CASSSPRVHGYTF
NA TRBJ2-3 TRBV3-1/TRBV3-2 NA TGTGCCAGCAGCCAAAGAGAGAGCCACACAGATACGCAGTATTTT CASSQRESHTDTQYF
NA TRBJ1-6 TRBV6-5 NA TGTGCCAGCAGCCGCTACAGGGAGAATTCACCCCTCCACTTT CASSRYRENSPLHF
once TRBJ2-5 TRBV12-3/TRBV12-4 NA TGTGCCAGCAGTCGCCGACTCGGGAAGACCCAGTACTTC CASSRRLGKTQYF
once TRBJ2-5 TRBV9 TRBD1 TGTGCCAGCAGCGTAGCCCAGGGGGTCGTAGAGACCCAGTACTTC CASSVAQGVVETQYF
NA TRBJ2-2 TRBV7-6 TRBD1 TGTGCCAGCAACCCCGGACAGGGAAACACCGGGGAGCTGTTTTTT CASNPGQGNTGELFF